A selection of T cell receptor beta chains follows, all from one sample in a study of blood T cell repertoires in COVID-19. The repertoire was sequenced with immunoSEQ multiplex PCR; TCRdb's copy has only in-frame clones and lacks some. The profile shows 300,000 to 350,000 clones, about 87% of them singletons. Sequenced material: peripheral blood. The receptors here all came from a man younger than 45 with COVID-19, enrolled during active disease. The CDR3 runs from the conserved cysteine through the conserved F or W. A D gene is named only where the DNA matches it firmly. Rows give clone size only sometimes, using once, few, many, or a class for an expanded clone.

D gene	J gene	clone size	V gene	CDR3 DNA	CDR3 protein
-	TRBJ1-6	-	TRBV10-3	TGTGCCGTGCGGACGGGGATAGGGACACCCCTCCACTTT	CAVRTGIGTPLHF
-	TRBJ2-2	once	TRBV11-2	TGTGCCAGCAGCTTTAGCGGACAGAACACCGGGGAGCTGTTTTTT	CASSFSGQNTGELFF
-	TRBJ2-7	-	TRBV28	TGTGCCAGCAGCCGGAGGACGGACTCCTACGAGCAGTACTTC	CASSRRTDSYEQYF
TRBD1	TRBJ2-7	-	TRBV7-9	TGTGCCAGCAGCTCCAGTCTGGGGACAGGGTCCTACGAGCAGTACTTC	CASSSSLGTGSYEQYF
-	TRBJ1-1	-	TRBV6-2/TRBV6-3	TGTGCCAGCAGTTACCAGGAGAACACTGAAGCTTTCTTT	CASSYQENTEAFF
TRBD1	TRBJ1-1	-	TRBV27	TGTGCCACCCGACCTTTGAGGACAGGGAGGATCTGGAACACTGAAGCTTTCTTT	CATRPLRTGRIWNTEAFF
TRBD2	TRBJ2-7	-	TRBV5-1	TGCGCCAGCAGCCTGACTAGCGGGAGTTACGAGCAGTACTTC	CASSLTSGSYEQYF
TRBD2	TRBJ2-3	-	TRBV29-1	TGCAGCGTTACCCCTATCTTAATGCGGGGGGGAACAGATACGCAGTATTTT	CSVTPILMRGGTDTQYF
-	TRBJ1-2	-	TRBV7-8	TGTGCCAGCAGGACTATAGAAGGACCTAACTATGGCTACACCTTC	CASRTIEGPNYGYTF
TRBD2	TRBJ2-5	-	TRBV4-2	TGTGCCAGCAGCCAAGAGACTAGCGGCAGGGCCCAGTACTTC	CASSQETSGRAQYF
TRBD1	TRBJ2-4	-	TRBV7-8	TGTGCCAGCAGCTTAGCGTATAACTTTGTATCGAGGGACAGAAATAAAAACATTCAGTACTTC	CASSLAYNFVSRDRNKNIQYF
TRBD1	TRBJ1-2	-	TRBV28	TGTGCCAGCAGTTTCAACAGGGGGATATTGAGGGGCTACACCTTC	CASSFNRGILRGYTF
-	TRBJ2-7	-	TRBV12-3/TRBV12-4	TGTGCCAGCAGTTTGAGGACTCTTTACGAGCAGTACTTC	CASSLRTLYEQYF
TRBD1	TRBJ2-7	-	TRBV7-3	TGTGCCAGCAGCTTCGGACAGGGTCACTACGAGCAGTACTTC	CASSFGQGHYEQYF
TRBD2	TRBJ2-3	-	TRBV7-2	TGTGCCAGCAGCTTAGCTCCTAGCGGGACTCCGGCTCAAGATACGCAGTATTTT	CASSLAPSGTPAQDTQYF
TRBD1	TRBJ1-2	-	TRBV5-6	TGTGCCAGCAGCTATATACAGGGGCAAGGCTACACCTTC	CASSYIQGQGYTF
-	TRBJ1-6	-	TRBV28	TGTGCCAGCAGTTGGTCACTGAGGCCCCTCCACTTT	CASSWSLRPLHF
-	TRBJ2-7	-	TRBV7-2	TGTGCCAGCAGCCCAGTACCCTACGAGCAGTACTTC	CASSPVPYEQYF
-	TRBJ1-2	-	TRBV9	TGTGCCAGCAGCGTAGACACAGCCAATAGGTATGGCTACACCTTC	CASSVDTANRYGYTF
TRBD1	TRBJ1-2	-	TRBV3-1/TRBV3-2	TGTGCCAGCAGCCTACTCCTGGACAGGGGCCGATATGGCTACACCTTC	CASSLLLDRGRYGYTF
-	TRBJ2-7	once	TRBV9	TGTGCCAGCAGCGTAGATGTTGGGGGCGCTTCTCCGAAGTACTTC	CASSVDVGGASPKYF
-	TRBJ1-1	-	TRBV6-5	TGTGCCAGCAGTTACTCACGGAGAATGAACACTGAAGCTTTCTTT	CASSYSRRMNTEAFF
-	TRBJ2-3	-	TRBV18	TGTGCCAGCTCACCACCGGGATCACCGGGGGATACGCAGTATTTT	CASSPPGSPGDTQYF
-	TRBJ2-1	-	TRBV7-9	TGTGCCAGCAGCCAAGGTTCCGGGAGATACAATGAGCAGTTCTTC	CASSQGSGRYNEQFF
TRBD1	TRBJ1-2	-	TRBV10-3	TGTGCCATCAGTGAGTGGGGGACAGGGGGCGACTATGGCTACACCTTC	CAISEWGTGGDYGYTF
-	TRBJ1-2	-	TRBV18	TGTGCCAGCTCACCCCGAAGGAGTGATGGCTACACCTTC	CASSPRRSDGYTF
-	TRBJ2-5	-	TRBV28	TGTGCCAGCAGTTTTACGGAGCGTTCGATCCAGTACTTC	CASSFTERSIQYF
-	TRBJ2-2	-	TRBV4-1	TGCGCCAGCAGCCGGGTTTGGCAGGGTGACACCGGGGAGCTGTTTTTT	CASSRVWQGDTGELFF
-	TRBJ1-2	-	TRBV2	TGTGCCAGCAGTGAAGCTATGAGAAACTATGGCTACACCTTC	CASSEAMRNYGYTF
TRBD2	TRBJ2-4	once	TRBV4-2	TGTGCCAGCAGCCAATTTCCTAGCGGGGATGGGACCAAAAACATTCAGTACTTC	CASSQFPSGDGTKNIQYF
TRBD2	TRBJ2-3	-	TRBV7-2	TGTGCCAGCAGCGACAGCTTACTAGCGGGACGCACAGATACGCAGTATTTT	CASSDSLLAGRTDTQYF
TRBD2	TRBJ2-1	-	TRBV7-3	TGTGCCAGCAGCTCCCCTAGCGGGAGAAATGCTGACAATGAGCAGTTCTTC	CASSSPSGRNADNEQFF
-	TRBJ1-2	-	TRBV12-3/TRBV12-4	TGTGCCAGCAGTTTAGCCCCAGTCTATGGCTACACCTTC	CASSLAPVYGYTF
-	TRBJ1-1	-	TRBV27	TGTGCCAGCAGTCTCCAAGTTAAGACAGTGAACACTGAAGCTTTCTTT	CASSLQVKTVNTEAFF
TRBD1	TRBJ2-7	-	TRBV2	TGTGCCAGCAGTGGGGGTTGGACAGGGAACGAGCAGTACTTC	CASSGGWTGNEQYF
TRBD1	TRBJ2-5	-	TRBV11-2	TGTGCCAGCAGCTCCCGGGACAGGGGAGAGACCCAGTACTTC	CASSSRDRGETQYF
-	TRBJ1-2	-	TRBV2	TGTGCCAGCAGTGATTGGTTTGACACCACTGCAGGGGGCTACACCTTC	CASSDWFDTTAGGYTF
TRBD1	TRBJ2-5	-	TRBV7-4	TGTGCCAGCAGCTTAAAAAACAGGGGGTCAGAGACCCAGTACTTC	CASSLKNRGSETQYF
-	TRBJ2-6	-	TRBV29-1	TGCAGCGCCCAAGGACTTGGGGATAATAACTCTGGGGCCAACGTCCTGACTTTC	CSAQGLGDNNSGANVLTF
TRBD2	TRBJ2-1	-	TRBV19	TGTGCCAGTAGTCCCACTAGCGGGACGAACAATGAGCAGTTCTTC	CASSPTSGTNNEQFF
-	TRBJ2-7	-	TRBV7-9	TGTGCCAGCAGCTTAGCGCGGGGCGGGCTTGGATACGAGCAGTACTTC	CASSLARGGLGYEQYF
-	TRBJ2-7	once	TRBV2	TGTGCCAGCAGCCCCGACAGTTACTACGAGCAGTACTTC	CASSPDSYYEQYF